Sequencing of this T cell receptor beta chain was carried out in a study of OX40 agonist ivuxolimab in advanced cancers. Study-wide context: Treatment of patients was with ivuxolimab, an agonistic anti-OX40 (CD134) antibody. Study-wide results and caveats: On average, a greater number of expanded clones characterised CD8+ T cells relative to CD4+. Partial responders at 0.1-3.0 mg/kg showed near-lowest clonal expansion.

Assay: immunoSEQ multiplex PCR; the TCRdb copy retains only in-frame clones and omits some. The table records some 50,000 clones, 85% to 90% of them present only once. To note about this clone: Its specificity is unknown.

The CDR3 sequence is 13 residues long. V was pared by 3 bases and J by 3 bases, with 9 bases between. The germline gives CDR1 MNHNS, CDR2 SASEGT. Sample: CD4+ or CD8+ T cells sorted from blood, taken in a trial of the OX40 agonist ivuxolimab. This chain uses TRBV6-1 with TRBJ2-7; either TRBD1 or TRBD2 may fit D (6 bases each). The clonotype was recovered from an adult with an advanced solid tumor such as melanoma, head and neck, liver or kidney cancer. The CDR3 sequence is CASSDRGGYEQYF. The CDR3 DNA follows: TGTGCCAGCAGTGACAGGGGAGGCTACGAGCAGTACTTC.